Shown below are 32 T cell receptor beta chains from a single sample sequenced in a study of blood T cell repertoires in COVID-19. The repertoire was sequenced with immunoSEQ multiplex PCR; TCRdb's copy has only in-frame clones and lacks some. Found here are over 60,000 clones, 88% of them singletons; the top ten hold around 2.8%. The sequenced material came from peripheral blood. The receptor set was obtained from a man aged 65 to 85 with active or convalescent COVID-19.

This rearrangement joins TRBV12-3 or TRBV12-4 to TRBJ1-1; 7 bases align to TRBD1. The CDR3 loop spans 13 amino acids. V gave up 2 bases and J gave up 11 bases; unmatched junction bases: 8. CDR3 loop: CASSLRQGESAFF. The DNA of the CDR3 is TGTGCCAGCAGTTTAAGACAGGGTGAATCGGCTTTCTTT.

The V gene is TRBV5-1, the J gene TRBJ2-2; 7 bases align to TRBD1. Per germline, CDR1 SGHRS and CDR2 YFSETQ. This CDR3 is 16 amino acids long. J lost 4 bases, V lost 4 bases, and 10 bases had no gene match. For the CDR3, the DNA is TGCGCCAGCAGCAACCTCGACAGGGTTGGCACCGGGGAGCTGTTTTTT. Its translation: CASSNLDRVGTGELFF.

This clone was seen a single time. V is TRBV3-1 (or the pseudogene TRBV3-2) and J is TRBJ2-7; the match to TRBD2 covers 9 bases. The CDR3 loop spans 17 amino acids. Germline CDR1 LGHDT, CDR2 YNNKEL (reference sequence). Unmatched junction bases numbered 11, after V lost 2 bases and J lost 3 bases. CDR3 DNA: TGTGCCAGCAGCCAAAAGAGCGCGCGGGAGGGCATCTACGAGCAGTACTTC. Translating it yields CASSQKSAREGIYEQYF.

This chain joins TRBV3-1 (or the pseudogene TRBV3-2) and TRBJ2-3; D call uncertain. This CDR3 has 12 residues. Germline V lookup: CDR1 LGHDT, CDR2 YNNKEL (reference sequence). V was pared by 1 base and J by 6 bases, with 5 bases between. The CDR3 spells CASSQVADTQYF. For the CDR3, the DNA is TGTGCCAGCAGCCAAGTTGCGGATACGCAGTATTTT.

The chain links TRBV7-2 to TRBJ1-1; D gene unclear. Germline-derived CDR1 and CDR2 are SGHTA and FQGNSA. V was trimmed by 6 bases and J by 4 bases, leaving 9 bases between them. The CDR3 spans 12 residues. The CDR3 coding sequence is TGTGCCAGCAGACCCCGGAGCACTGAAGCTTTCTTT. Amino acid sequence: CASRPRSTEAFF.

The chain uses TRBV11-2 and TRBJ2-7, with D hard to call. V was cut by 0 bases and J by 2 bases, with 8 bases left in between. In germline, CDR1 is SGHAT, CDR2 FQNNGV. This CDR3 has 14 amino acids. This CDR3 reads CASSLEVATYEQYF. CDR3 in DNA: TGTGCCAGCAGCTTAGAGGTAGCCACCTACGAGCAGTACTTC.

This chain connects TRBV5-1 to TRBJ1-3; 10 bases are a match to TRBD1. The V and J ends lost 5 bases and 0 bases, in that order; junction bases with no gene match: 11. The CDR3 covers 18 residues. Germline V lookup: CDR1 SGHRS, CDR2 YFSETQ. CDR3 nucleotides: TGCGCCAGCAGTTCGACGCCGGGACAGGGGAGCTCTGGAAACACCATATATTTT. This translates into CASSSTPGQGSSGNTIYF.

CDR3 sequence: CASSILATGPGELFF. The CDR3 DNA reads TGTGCCAGTAGTATCCTTGCGACAGGGCCCGGGGAGCTGTTTTTT. The chain couples TRBV19 to TRBJ2-2; TRBD1 matches 7 bases. CDR3 length: 15 residues. With 3 bases clipped from V and 6 bases from J, the junction kept 7 bases outside the gene matches. In germline, CDR1 is LNHDA, CDR2 SQIVND (reference sequence).

This chain connects TRBV7-9 to TRBJ1-2, with a tentative D call TRBD1 (6 bases). CDR3 length equals 12 residues. Trimming removed 6 bases at V and 6 bases at J, with 11 bases between. Germline lookup yields CDR1 SEHNR and CDR2 FQNEAQ (reference sequence). CDR3 sequence reads: CASREGVHGYTF. The DNA of the CDR3 is TGTGCCAGCAGAGAGGGGGTACATGGCTACACCTTC.

The CDR3 protein is CASSRTDSYGYTF. The CDR3 DNA follows: TGCGCCAGCAGCCGCACAGATAGCTATGGCTACACCTTC. The chain is built from TRBV5-1 and TRBJ1-2; D remains ambiguous. The CDR3 is 13 amino acids. Trimming took off 4 bases at V and 4 bases at J, with 11 bases between the two ends. The germline gives CDR1 SGHRS, CDR2 YFSETQ.

The V gene is TRBV12-3 or TRBV12-4, the J gene TRBJ2-5; D is perhaps TRBD2 (6 bases). The V end lost 5 bases, the J end lost 4 bases, and 11 bases lay between the germline ends. This CDR3 region has 13 residues. The CDR3 sequence: CASSGGGGETQYF. CDR3 sequence (DNA): TGTGCCAGCAGTGGGGGAGGTGGAGAGACCCAGTACTTC.

About this clone: Since a much larger clone is just one base distant, this may be a read error. Other DNA sequences in this sample translate to the same CDR3. The chain has TRBV3-1 (or the pseudogene TRBV3-2) and TRBJ1-5; D gene uncertain. Germline CDR1 and CDR2: LGHDT and YNNKEL (reference sequence). With 0 bases removed from V and 4 bases from J, the gap between germline ends came to 4 bases. CDR3 size: 13 residues. CDR3 sequence: CASSQDLNQPQHF. CDR3 sequence (DNA): TGTGCCAGCAGCCAAGATCTTAATCAGCCCCAGCATTTT.

The chain joins TRBV7-8 to TRBJ2-7; D might be TRBD1 (6 bases). From germline, CDR1 is SGHVS and CDR2 FQNEAQ. V was clipped by 4 bases and J by 1 base, with 14 bases between them. There are 15 residues in the CDR3. CDR3 loop: CASSSPDRSSYEQYF. The CDR3 nucleotides are TGTGCCAGCAGCTCCCCTGACAGGTCGTCCTACGAGCAGTACTTC.

The chain carries TRBV3-1 (or the pseudogene TRBV3-2) and TRBJ1-3; D gene uncertain. Germline V CDR1 and CDR2: LGHDT, YNNKEL (reference sequence). The CDR3 spans 16 residues. V shed 1 base and J shed 1 base, with 11 bases lying between them. The CDR3 region has the DNA TGTGCCAGCAGCCAAGTGGCAGGAGGATCTGGAAACACCATATATTTT. It encodes CASSQVAGGSGNTIYF.

This clone came up a few times. V and J are TRBV5-1 and TRBJ2-7; 7 nucleotides agree with TRBD1. CDR3 length: 14 amino acids. Germline V lookup: CDR1 SGHRS, CDR2 YFSETQ. J gave up 2 bases and V 4 bases, and 6 bases lay outside the gene matches. The CDR3 reads CASSRDSSTYEQYF. The CDR3 nucleotides read TGCGCCAGCAGCCGGGACAGTTCTACCTACGAGCAGTACTTC.

The chain is built from TRBV7-2 and TRBJ2-2; TRBD2 agrees at 13 bases. CDR1 and CDR2 (germline): SGHTA, FQGNSA. Trimming cost V 4 bases and J 1 base; bases outside gene matches: 6. The CDR3 is 18 amino acids. This CDR3 is CASSSGLAGALNTGELFF. Written as DNA, the CDR3 is TGTGCCAGCAGCTCTGGACTAGCGGGGGCCCTGAACACCGGGGAGCTGTTTTTT.

Comment on this clone: Other DNA sequences in the same sample also yield this CDR3. CDR3 region: CASSYRVSGELFF. The DNA for the CDR3 is TGTGCCAGCAGTTACAGAGTGTCCGGGGAGCTGTTTTTT. The V and J genes are TRBV6-5 and TRBJ2-2; D remains unclear. From germline, CDR1 is MNHEY and CDR2 SVGAGI. Trimming cost V 2 bases and J 6 bases, with 7 bases left between them. The CDR3 length is 13 residues.

J is TRBJ2-1 and V is TRBV5-1; D possibly corresponds to TRBD2 (7 bases). This CDR3 contains 16 residues. In germline, CDR1 is SGHRS, CDR2 YFSETQ. Deletions cut 0 bases from V and 3 bases from J, with 13 bases between. CDR3 residues: CASSLGGGARYNEQFF. CDR3 DNA sequence: TGCGCCAGCAGCTTGGGTGGGGGGGCCCGCTACAATGAGCAGTTCTTC. Drawing the rest from reference TRBV5-1 and TRBJ2-1, the complete variable domain is KAGVTQTPRYLIKTRGQQVTLSCSPISGHRSVSWYQQTPGQGLQFLFEYFSETQRNKGNFPGRFSGRQFSNSRSEMNVSTLELGDSALYLCASSLGGGARYNEQFFGPGTRLTVL.

The chain is built from TRBV6-2 or TRBV6-3 and TRBJ2-7; TRBD2 matches 13 bases. V dropped 5 bases and J dropped 2; count of bases not matched to a gene: 9. Germline-derived CDR1 and CDR2 are MNHEY and SVGEGT. This CDR3 contains 17 residues. CDR3 sequence reads: CASSRTSGGTSPYEQYF. CDR3 DNA sequence: TGTGCCAGCAGTAGGACTAGCGGGGGCACCTCCCCCTACGAGCAGTACTTC.

V gene TRBV28 combines with J gene TRBJ1-1; 11 bases fit TRBD1. Germline V gene lookup returns CDR1 MDHEN and CDR2 SYDVKM. This CDR3 is built from 16 residues. With 5 bases clipped from V and 6 bases from J, the junction kept 11 bases outside the gene matches. CDR3 amino acids: CASSPGTGGGLPEAFF. The CDR3 DNA reads as TGTGCCAGCAGTCCCGGGACAGGGGGTGGTCTACCTGAAGCTTTCTTT.

The V call is TRBV3-1 (or the pseudogene TRBV3-2), the J call TRBJ2-5; 10 bases line up with TRBD2. Germline loops: CDR1 LGHDT, CDR2 YNNKEL (reference sequence). J gave up 4 bases and V 0 bases, and 17 bases lay outside the gene matches. The CDR3 has 20 amino acids. The CDR3 region has the DNA TGTGCCAGCAGCCAAGATTCGCTCGGGGCTAGCGGGGGTCGGGGAGAGACCCAGTACTTC. Amino acid sequence: CASSQDSLGASGGRGETQYF.

The V and J genes are TRBV5-1 and TRBJ1-1; 8 nucleotides align to TRBD1. This CDR3 is built from 16 residues. Germline V gene data show CDR1 as SGHRS and CDR2 as YFSETQ. The V gene end was trimmed by 0 bases and the J gene end by 4 bases; junction bases not matched to a gene: 8. The CDR3, as DNA: TGCGCCAGCAGCTTGGGGACAGGGAGGAAGAGCACTGAAGCTTTCTTT. Residues: CASSLGTGRKSTEAFF. The complete variable domain, with remaining parts taken from reference TRBV5-1 and TRBJ1-1, reads KAGVTQTPRYLIKTRGQQVTLSCSPISGHRSVSWYQQTPGQGLQFLFEYFSETQRNKGNFPGRFSGRQFSNSRSEMNVSTLELGDSALYLCASSLGTGRKSTEAFFGQGTRLTVV.

This sequence joins TRBV2 and TRBJ1-6, with 7 bases fitting TRBD1. Germline CDR1 reads SNHLY; CDR2 reads FYNNEI. V gave up 5 bases and J gave up 4 bases; unmatched junction bases: 5. The CDR3 is made up of 15 amino acids. CDR3 DNA: TGTGCCAGCAGTCGAGGGACAGCTTATAATTCACCCCTCCACTTT. Protein sequence: CASSRGTAYNSPLHF.

The V gene is TRBV19, the J gene TRBJ2-4, with TRBD2 as a possible D gene (6 bases). CDR1 is LNHDA and CDR2 is SQIVND in the germline V gene (reference sequence). Trimming removed 5 bases from V and 6 bases from J, with 14 bases in between. This CDR3 contains 14 residues. In DNA form, the CDR3 reads TGTGCCAGTAGTGGGCCCCGGAGGGGAAACATTCAGTACTTC. It is translated as CASSGPRRGNIQYF. The full variable domain, its missing parts supplied by reference TRBV19 and TRBJ2-4, is DGGITQSPKYLFRKEGQNVTLSCEQNLNHDAMYWYRQDPGQGLRLIYYSQIVNDFQKGDIAEGYSVSREKKESFPLTVTSAQKNPTAFYLCASSGPRRGNIQYFGAGTRLSVL.

The rearrangement links TRBV5-1 to TRBJ2-7; 16 bases map to TRBD2. CDR3 length: 15 residues. Looked up from germline, CDR1 is SGHRS and CDR2 is YFSETQ. V lost 4 bases, J lost 6 bases, and 4 bases stayed unmatched. DNA of the CDR3: TGCGCCAGCAGCGACGGGACTAGCGGGAGGGTCGAGCAGTACTTC. It specifies CASSDGTSGRVEQYF.

The chain recombines TRBV10-2 with TRBJ2-3; 12 bases match TRBD2. CDR3 length: 15 residues. V dropped 6 bases and J dropped 6; count of bases not matched to a gene: 7. CDR1 is WSHSY and CDR2 is SAAADI in the germline V gene. In DNA, the CDR3 is TGCGCCAGCAGGAGGACTAGCGGGATAAGGGATACGCAGTATTTT. This encodes CASRRTSGIRDTQYF.

The V gene is TRBV19, the J gene TRBJ2-7, with 8 positions matching TRBD1. Losses at the gene ends were 4 bases for V and 7 bases for J; bases not matched to a gene: 18. This CDR3 region has 17 residues. Germline CDR1 is LNHDA and CDR2 is SQIVND (reference sequence). The CDR3 region has the DNA TGTGCCAGTAGTAACCTCGCCGGACAGGGATCTTCTCGAGAGCAGTACTTC. It is translated as CASSNLAGQGSSREQYF. Combining the CDR3 with reference TRBV19 and TRBJ2-7 gives the whole variable domain DGGITQSPKYLFRKEGQNVTLSCEQNLNHDAMYWYRQDPGQGLRLIYYSQIVNDFQKGDIAEGYSVSREKKESFPLTVTSAQKNPTAFYLCASSNLAGQGSSREQYFGPGTRLTVT.

The rearrangement links TRBV15 to TRBJ1-1; no clear D. CDR3 length equals 12 residues. V gave up 3 bases and J gave up 4 bases, with 6 bases separating them. The germline V gene encodes CDR1 LNHNV and CDR2 YYDKDF (reference sequence). The CDR3 sequence is CATSSLSTEAFF. CDR3 DNA: TGTGCCACCAGCAGTCTAAGCACTGAAGCTTTCTTT. The full variable domain, in which reference TRBV15 and TRBJ1-1 provide the parts outside the CDR3, is DAMVIQNPRYQVTQFGKPVTLSCSQTLNHNVMYWYQQKSSQAPKLLFHYYDKDFNNEADTPDNFQSRRPNTSFCFLDIRSPGLGDTAMYLCATSSLSTEAFFGQGTRLTVV.

CDR3 sequence reads: CSVEVDAGVGEQYF. CDR3 DNA sequence: TGCAGCGTTGAAGTTGACGCTGGAGTGGGCGAGCAGTACTTC. The chain recombines TRBV29-1 with TRBJ2-7; D ambiguous. Germline-derived CDR1 and CDR2 are SQVTM and ANQGSEA. Deletions cut 1 base from V and 6 bases from J, with 16 bases between. The CDR3 extends over 14 amino acids.

The V and J genes are TRBV5-4 and TRBJ1-1, with 9 positions matching TRBD1. J gave up 5 bases and V 2 bases, and 4 bases lay outside the gene matches. The germline V gene encodes CDR1 SGHNT and CDR2 YYREEE (reference sequence). This CDR3 is built from 14 residues. The CDR3 region is CASSFDRGGTEAFF. CDR3 nucleotide sequence: TGTGCCAGCAGCTTTGACAGGGGGGGGACTGAAGCTTTCTTT.

The rearrangement joins TRBV15 to TRBJ2-7; 7 nucleotides agree with TRBD1. Germline V gene sequence: CDR1 LNHNV, CDR2 YYDKDF (reference sequence). Germline trimming cut 2 bases from V and 3 bases from J; bases unmatched to any gene: 4. The CDR3 spans 14 residues. The CDR3 loop is CATSRLTGYYEQYF. CDR3 in DNA: TGTGCCACCAGCAGACTGACAGGGTACTACGAGCAGTACTTC. The full variable domain, rest sourced from reference TRBV15 and TRBJ2-7, is DAMVIQNPRYQVTQFGKPVTLSCSQTLNHNVMYWYQQKSSQAPKLLFHYYDKDFNNEADTPDNFQSRRPNTSFCFLDIRSPGLGDTAMYLCATSRLTGYYEQYFGPGTRLTVT.

This chain connects TRBV24-1 to TRBJ2-5, with a possible D match to TRBD2 (5 bases). With 6 bases removed from V and 5 bases from J, the gap between germline ends came to 9 bases. The CDR3 length is 12 residues. The V gene's germline CDR1 is KGHDR and CDR2 SFDVKD. Here the CDR3 reads CATSRGAETQYF. DNA of the CDR3: TGTGCCACCAGTCGGGGTGCGGAGACCCAGTACTTC.